The sample holds a few counts of the clone carrying this TCR beta chain. Its specificity is unknown. This sample stems from a study of T cell repertoires in cytomegalovirus infection. Study summary: Selected CMV epitopes included recently identified HLA-C-restricted ones as well as well-studied HLA-B-restricted ones. TCR beta signatures that were public indicated CMV infection and matching HLA type.

Regarding the study as a whole: Predominance within the ex vivo response was attributable to HLA-C-restricted CMV-specific TCR beta clonotypes. Frequencies of public TCR beta families were cumulated, and this identified carriers of CMV plus the relevant HLA.

V trimming: 5 bases; J trimming: 3 bases; junction bases outside the gene matches: 4. The CDR3 loop spans 15 amino acids. Germline values: CDR1 SGHTA, CDR2 FQGNSA. TCRdb passed the reads through MiXCR, listing each CDR3 protein once. This table holds 250,000 to 300,000 distinct CDR3 sequences, around 20% found once. Sample: cultured PBMCs, taken from culture after CMV antigen stimulation. The V gene is TRBV7-2, the J gene TRBJ1-4; 9 positions agree with TRBD1. The TCR was taken from a human donor in good health (CMV status not recorded). Some clones in this sample may be carry-over from other donors' samples. As DNA, the CDR3 is TGTGCCAGCAGCGTACAGGGGGCGGCTAATGAAAAACTGTTTTTT. Translated, it gives CASSVQGAANEKLFF. The full variable domain, in which reference TRBV7-2 and TRBJ1-4 provide the parts outside the CDR3, is GAGVSQSPSNKVTEKGKDVELRCDPISGHTALYWYRQSLGQGLEFLIYFQGNSAPDKSGLPSDRFSAERTGGSVSTLTIQRTQQEDSAVYLCASSVQGAANEKLFFGSGTQLSVL.